This T cell receptor beta chain was recorded in a study of siplizumab effects on memory and regulatory T cells. Only in-frame clones appear in the TCRdb table, and some are missing; sequencing was by immunoSEQ multiplex PCR. The sample has 40,000 to 45,000 clones; about 90% are singletons. CDR3 length: 11 amino acids. Germline V gene lookup returns CDR1 MGHRA and CDR2 YSYEKL. Trimming took 2 bases from V and 7 from J, leaving 3 bases between them. The origin of this receptor is a human donor in good health. Sequences were obtained from naive CD4+ T cells sorted from blood. V and J are TRBV4-1 and TRBJ2-1, with no clear D. The CDR3 DNA is TGCGCCAGCAGCCAATCTAATGAGCAGTTCTTC. The encoded protein is CASSQSNEQFF.